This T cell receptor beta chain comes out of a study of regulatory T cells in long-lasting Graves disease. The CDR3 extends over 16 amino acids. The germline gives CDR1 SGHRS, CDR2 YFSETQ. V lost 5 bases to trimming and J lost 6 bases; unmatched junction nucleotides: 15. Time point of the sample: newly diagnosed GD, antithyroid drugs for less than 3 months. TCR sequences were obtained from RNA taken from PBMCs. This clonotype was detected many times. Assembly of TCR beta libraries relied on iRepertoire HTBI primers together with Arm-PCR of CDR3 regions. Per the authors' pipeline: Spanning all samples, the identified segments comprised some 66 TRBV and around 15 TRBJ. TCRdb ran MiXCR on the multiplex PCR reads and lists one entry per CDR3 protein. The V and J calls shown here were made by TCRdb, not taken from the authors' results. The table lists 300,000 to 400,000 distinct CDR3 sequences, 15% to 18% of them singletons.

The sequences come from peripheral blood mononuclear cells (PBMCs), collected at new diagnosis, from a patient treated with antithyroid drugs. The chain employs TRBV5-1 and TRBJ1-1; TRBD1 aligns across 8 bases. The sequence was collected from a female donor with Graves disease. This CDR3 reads CASSRPTDRVSAEAFF. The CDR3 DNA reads TGCGCCAGCAGTCGACCAACGGACAGGGTGAGCGCTGAAGCTTTCTTT.